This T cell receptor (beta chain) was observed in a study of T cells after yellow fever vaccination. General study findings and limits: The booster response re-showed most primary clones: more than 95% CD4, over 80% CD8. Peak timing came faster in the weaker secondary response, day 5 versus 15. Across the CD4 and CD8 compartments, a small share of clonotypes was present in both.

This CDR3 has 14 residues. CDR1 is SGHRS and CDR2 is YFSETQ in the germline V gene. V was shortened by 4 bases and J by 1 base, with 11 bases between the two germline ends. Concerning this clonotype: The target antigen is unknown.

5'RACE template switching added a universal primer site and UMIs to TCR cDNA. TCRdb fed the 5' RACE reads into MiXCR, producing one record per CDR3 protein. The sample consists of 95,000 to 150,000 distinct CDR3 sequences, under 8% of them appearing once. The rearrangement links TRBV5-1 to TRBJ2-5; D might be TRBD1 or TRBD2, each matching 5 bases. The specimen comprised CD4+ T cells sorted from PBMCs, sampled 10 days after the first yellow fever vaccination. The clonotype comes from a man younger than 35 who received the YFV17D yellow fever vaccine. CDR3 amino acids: CASSMGRGQETQYF. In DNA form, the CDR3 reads TGCGCCAGCAGCATGGGACGCGGCCAAGAGACCCAGTACTTC.